Below, 10 T cell receptor beta chains from the same sample are listed, as sequenced in a study of blood T cells in healthy people across ages. Primers used in a second PCR of roughly 7 to 12 cycles were a sample-barcoded 5' primer and a J-beta primer mix. Using its own MiXCR run on the 5' RACE reads, TCRdb lists one record per CDR3 protein. This sample has around 1,000,000 distinct CDR3 sequences; approximately 26% occur once, and the top ten carry 0.75%. This sample was shared with a second study, whose subject was T cells of mothers and their children.

Sequenced material: blood. All receptors come from a girl aged 2 to 9 in good health.

V usage is TRBV7-2 and J usage is TRBJ2-7, with unresolved D. The J call is uncertain, as TRBJ2-1 better fits the DNA end. This CDR3 has 15 residues. The germline gives CDR1 SGHTA, CDR2 FQGNSA. Written as DNA, the CDR3 is TGTGCCAGCAGCTTAACACAAACTCCCTACAATGAGCAGTTCTTC. It yields the protein CASSLTQTPYNEQFF.

The V gene is TRBV24-1, the J gene TRBJ2-5; 10 bases fit TRBD2. The J call is doubtful: the DNA matches TRBJ2-1 better. Germline values: CDR1 KGHDR, CDR2 SFDVKD. The CDR3 spans 15 residues. The CDR3 here is CATSDKPSGSHEQFF. The DNA for the CDR3 is TGTGCCACCAGTGACAAACCTAGCGGGAGTCATGAGCAGTTCTTC.

This clonotype was recorded only once. This chain links TRBV10-3 with TRBJ2-3; no firm D call. The CDR3 length is 14 residues. V dropped 7 bases and J dropped 0 bases, with 11 bases sitting between them. Germline lookup yields CDR1 ENHRY and CDR2 SYGVKD. CDR3: CAITSISSTDTQYF. In nucleotides, the CDR3 is TGTGCCATCACCTCGATCTCTAGCACAGATACGCAGTATTTT.

This clonotype showed up just a few times. The chain uses TRBV11-2 and TRBJ1-1; D is perhaps TRBD1 (5 bases). Germline lookup yields CDR1 SGHAT and CDR2 FQNNGV. The CDR3 consists of 17 residues. V was shortened by 1 base and J by 0 bases, with 15 bases between the two germline ends. The CDR3 sequence: CASSLGRVGGLNTEAFF. CDR3 coding DNA: TGTGCCAGCAGCTTAGGAAGGGTTGGGGGTCTGAACACTGAAGCTTTCTTT.

This sequence joins TRBV12-3 or TRBV12-4 and TRBJ2-1, with TRBD2 as a possible D gene (6 bases). The CDR3 has 14 amino acids. V lost 8 bases and J lost 6, with 17 bases in between. In DNA, the CDR3 is TGTGCCAGCTCCGGGGGAGGCCCTTCCAATGAGCAGTTCTTC. This gives the protein CASSGGGPSNEQFF.

The V gene is TRBV15, the J gene TRBJ2-7; 7 bases match TRBD2. The CDR3 runs 14 residues. Germline values: CDR1 LNHNV, CDR2 YYDKDF (reference sequence). V shed 1 base and J 6 bases; nucleotides not matched to a gene: 6. This chain's CDR3 is CATSRGLASGEQYV. In DNA, the CDR3 is TGTGCCACCAGCAGAGGACTAGCTTCCGGCGAGCAGTACGTC.

This clonotype was seen only a few times. V usage is TRBV29-1 and J usage is TRBJ2-1; D unclear. The CDR3 length is 17 residues. The ends were cut back, 2 bases at V and 0 bases at J, with 17 bases in the middle. Germline CDR1 is SQVTM and CDR2 is ANQGSEA. DNA for the CDR3: TGCAGCGTTGAACGACCCGATTCTTTTAGCTCCTACAATGAGCAGTTCTTC. This sequence encodes CSVERPDSFSSYNEQFF.

The chain joins TRBV28 to TRBJ2-2; D uncertain. The CDR3 length is 13 residues. The ends were cut back, 7 bases at V and 2 bases at J, with 8 bases in the middle. CDR1 MDHEN and CDR2 SYDVKM come from the germline V gene. Here the CDR3 reads CASIRVNTGELFF. CDR3 in DNA: TGTGCCAGCATAAGGGTAAACACCGGGGAGCTGTTTTTT.

The chain links TRBV12-5 to TRBJ1-1, with D possibly being TRBD1 (5 bases). The length of the CDR3 is 16 residues. V gave up 0 bases and J gave up 1 base, with 12 bases separating them. Germline values: CDR1 LGHNT, CDR2 FRNRAP. The CDR3 DNA reads TGTGCTAGTGGTTTGGTCCTGGGGACGGGGAACACTGAAGCTTTCTTT. This codes for CASGLVLGTGNTEAFF.

This rearrangement joins TRBV14 to TRBJ2-5, with TRBD1 matching over 7 bases. The end of the DNA fits TRBJ2-1 better, so the J call may be wrong. The CDR3 consists of 16 residues. Germline CDR1 and CDR2: SGHDN and FVKESK. DNA for the CDR3: TGTGCCAGCAGCTGGGACAGAAGGGAATTCAGCAATGAGCAGTTCTTC. It encodes CASSWDRREFSNEQFF.